A single TCR beta chain is shown here with its context. The trim removed 4 bases at V and 6 bases at J, leaving 7 bases unmatched. The CDR3 has 15 residues. From germline, CDR1 is SGHRS and CDR2 YFSETQ. Repertoires were generated with immunoSEQ multiplex PCR, while TCRdb's copy carries only in-frame clones and drops some. The profile covers 300,000 or so clones, with approximately 79% appearing a single time and about a tenth taken by the ten largest. This entry belongs to a study of shared clonotypes between healthy human individuals. The rearrangement links TRBV5-1 to TRBJ1-5, with 10 bases matching TRBD1. The sequenced sample was memory CD4+ T cells sorted from blood. As for subset: CD45RA-negative fraction. This clonotype was obtained from a man aged 25-40 years in good health. The CDR3: CASSEGQGGFQPQHF. DNA of the CDR3: TGCGCCAGCAGCGAAGGACAGGGGGGATTTCAGCCCCAGCATTTT.